This T cell receptor (beta chain) was identified during a study of T-cell reconstitution after alpha-beta-depleted transplantation in children. This CDR3 has 16 residues. The germline gives CDR1 LGHDT, CDR2 YNNKEL (reference sequence). The ends lost 1 base at V and 4 bases at J; junction bases unmatched: 8. Unique molecular identifiers were incorporated when the TCRbeta library was constructed. TCRdb called the PCR reads again in MiXCR, with one record for every CDR3 protein. There are 200,000 to 300,000 distinct CDR3 sequences in the sample; approximately 12% occur only once, and 2.6% lies in the top ten. This clonotype was seen ten or more times.

The origin of this receptor is a human donor who donated a stem cell graft to a child with acute lymphoblastic leukemia. The chain is built from TRBV3-1 and TRBJ2-5; 8 nucleotides agree with TRBD1. Sample: PBMCs from the stem cell graft donor, taken from the stem cell graft. DNA of the CDR3: TGTGCCAGCAGCCAAGCAACAGGGGGAAGGGGAGAGACCCAGTACTTC. This translates into CASSQATGGRGETQYF.